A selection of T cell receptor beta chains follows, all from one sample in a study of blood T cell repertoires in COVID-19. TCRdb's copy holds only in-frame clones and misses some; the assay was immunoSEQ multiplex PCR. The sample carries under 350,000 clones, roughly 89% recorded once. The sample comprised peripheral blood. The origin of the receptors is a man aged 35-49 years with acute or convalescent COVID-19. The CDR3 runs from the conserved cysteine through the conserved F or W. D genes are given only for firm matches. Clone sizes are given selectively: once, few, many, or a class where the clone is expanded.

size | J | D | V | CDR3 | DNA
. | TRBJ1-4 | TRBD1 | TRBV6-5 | CASSSTGGQNEKLFF | TGTGCCAGCAGCTCGACAGGGGGGCAAAATGAAAAACTGTTTTTT
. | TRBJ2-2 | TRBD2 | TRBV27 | CASSLFSLSGDARFTGELFF | TGTGCCAGCAGTTTATTCTCGTTGAGCGGGGACGCTAGATTCACCGGGGAGCTGTTTTTT
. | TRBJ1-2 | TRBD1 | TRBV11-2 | CASSSSRQGNGYTF | TGTGCCAGCAGCTCAAGCCGACAGGGTAATGGCTACACCTTC
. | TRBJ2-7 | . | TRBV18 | CASSPPGGQKEQYF | TGTGCCAGCTCACCACCGGGGGGACAGAAAGAGCAGTACTTC
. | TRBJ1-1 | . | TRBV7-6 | CASSLGASGSTEAFF | TGTGCCAGCAGCTTGGGAGCATCGGGAAGCACTGAAGCTTTCTTT
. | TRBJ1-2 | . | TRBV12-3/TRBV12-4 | CASSLKGSYGYTF | TGTGCCAGCAGTTTAAAGGGGTCCTATGGCTACACCTTC
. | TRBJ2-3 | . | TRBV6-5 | CASTLDASTDTQYF | TGTGCCAGCACTCTAGACGCTAGCACAGATACGCAGTATTTT
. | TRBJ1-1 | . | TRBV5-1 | CASSLDQGWDTEAFF | TGCGCCAGCAGCTTGGACCAGGGGTGGGACACTGAAGCTTTCTTT
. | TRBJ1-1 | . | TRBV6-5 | CASRRGGQNTEAFF | TGTGCCAGCAGACGGGGGGGCCAGAACACTGAAGCTTTCTTT
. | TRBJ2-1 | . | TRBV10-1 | CASSDGQGGHEQFF | TGCGCCAGCAGTGACGGCCAAGGGGGTCATGAGCAGTTCTTC
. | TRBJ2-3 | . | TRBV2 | CARGLNSGSTDTQYF | TGTGCCAGGGGGTTGAACAGCGGGAGCACAGATACGCAGTATTTT
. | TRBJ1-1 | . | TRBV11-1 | CASSFGRGNTEAFF | TGTGCCAGCAGCTTTGGAAGAGGGAACACTGAAGCTTTCTTT
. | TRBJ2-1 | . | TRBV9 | CASSAEGSYNEQFF | TGTGCCAGCAGCGCAGAGGGCTCCTACAATGAGCAGTTCTTC
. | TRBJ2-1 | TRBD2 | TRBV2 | CASSRGGGGQMNNEQFF | TGTGCCAGCAGTCGAGGAGGCGGGGGGCAGATGAACAATGAGCAGTTCTTC
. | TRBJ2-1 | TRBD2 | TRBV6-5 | CASRFTSGGLLGQFF | TGTGCCAGCAGGTTTACTAGCGGGGGGCTTCTGGGGCAGTTCTTC
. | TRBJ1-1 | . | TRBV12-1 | CASRPPRDTEAFF | TGTGCCAGCAGGCCCCCACGGGACACTGAAGCTTTCTTT
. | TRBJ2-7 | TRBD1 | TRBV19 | CASTQGPRTGLYEQYF | TGTGCCAGTACCCAGGGCCCCCGGACAGGGCTCTACGAGCAGTACTTC
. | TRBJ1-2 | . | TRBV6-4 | CASIGGSNYGYTF | TGTGCCAGCATAGGCGGCTCTAACTATGGCTACACCTTC
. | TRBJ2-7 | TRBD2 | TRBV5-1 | CASSPPQSGRGYEQYF | TGCGCCAGCAGCCCGCCTCAGTCGGGGAGGGGATACGAGCAGTACTTC
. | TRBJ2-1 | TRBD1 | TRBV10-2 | CASSVPDRGVYEQFF | TGCGCCAGCAGTGTTCCGGACAGGGGAGTTTATGAGCAGTTCTTC
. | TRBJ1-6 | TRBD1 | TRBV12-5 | CASGLVGQGSWNSPLHF | TGTGCTAGTGGTTTGGTTGGACAGGGGAGTTGGAATTCACCCCTCCACTTT
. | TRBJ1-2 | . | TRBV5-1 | CASSLGEGSSYGYTF | TGCGCCAGCAGCTTGGGGGAGGGTTCGAGCTATGGCTACACCTTC
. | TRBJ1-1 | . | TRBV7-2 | CASSLWGPGTEAFF | TGTGCCAGCAGCCTCTGGGGCCCGGGCACTGAAGCTTTCTTT
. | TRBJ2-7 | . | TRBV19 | CASSTRNGPPYEQYF | TGTGCCAGTAGTACTAGAAACGGTCCCCCCTACGAGCAGTACTTC
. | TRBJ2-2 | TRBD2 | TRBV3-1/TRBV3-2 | CASSHEGRVNTGELFF | TGTGCCAGCAGCCATGAGGGGAGGGTGAACACCGGGGAGCTGTTTTTT
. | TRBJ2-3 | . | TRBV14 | CASSQDKWQGGGTQYF | TGTGCCAGCAGCCAAGATAAGTGGCAGGGAGGAGGTACGCAGTATTTT
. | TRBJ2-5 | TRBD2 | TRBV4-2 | CASSQNIWTSEGTQYF | TGTGCCAGCAGCCAAAATATATGGACTAGCGAGGGGACCCAGTACTTC
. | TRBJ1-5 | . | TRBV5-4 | CASSPDGGQPQHF | TGTGCCAGCAGCCCCGACGGAGGCCAGCCCCAGCATTTT
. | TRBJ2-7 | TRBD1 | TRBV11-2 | CASSPWTGTDDEQYF | TGTGCCAGCAGCCCTTGGACAGGGACAGACGACGAGCAGTACTTC
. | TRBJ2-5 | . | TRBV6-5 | CASSYFGSAGETQYF | TGTGCCAGCAGTTACTTCGGGAGCGCCGGAGAGACCCAGTACTTC
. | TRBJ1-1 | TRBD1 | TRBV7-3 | CASSPTGQGMAEAFF | TGTGCCAGCAGCCCTACCGGACAGGGAATGGCTGAAGCTTTCTTT
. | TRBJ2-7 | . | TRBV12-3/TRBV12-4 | CASSYGSYEQYF | TGTGCCAGCAGTTACGGGTCCTACGAGCAGTACTTC
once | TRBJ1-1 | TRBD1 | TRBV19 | CASSPYPMGTGPRAEAFF | TGTGCCAGTAGCCCTTATCCGATGGGGACAGGGCCAAGGGCTGAAGCTTTCTTT
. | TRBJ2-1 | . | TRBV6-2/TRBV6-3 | CASSYPQRISYNEQFF | TGTGCCAGCAGTTACCCCCAGCGGATCTCCTACAATGAGCAGTTCTTC
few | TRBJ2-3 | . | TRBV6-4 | CASSPSGDTDTQYF | TGTGCCAGCTCCCCGTCGGGGGACACAGATACGCAGTATTTT
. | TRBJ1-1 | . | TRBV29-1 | CSVSRLNTEAFF | TGCAGCGTTTCGAGGTTGAACACTGAAGCTTTCTTT
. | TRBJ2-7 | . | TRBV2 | CASSQGAKYEQYF | TGTGCCAGCAGCCAAGGGGCGAAATACGAGCAGTACTTC
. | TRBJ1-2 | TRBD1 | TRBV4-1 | CASSQEGTGPYGYTF | TGCGCCAGCAGCCAAGAGGGGACAGGGCCTTATGGCTACACCTTC
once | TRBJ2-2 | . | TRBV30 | CAWTPGANTGELFF | TGTGCCTGGACTCCGGGAGCGAACACCGGGGAGCTGTTTTTT
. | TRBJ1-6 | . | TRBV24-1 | CAPIPGWNSPLHF | TGTGCCCCGATACCCGGTTGGAATTCACCCCTCCACTTT
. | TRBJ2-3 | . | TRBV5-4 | CASSRLTGTGSSTDTQYF | TGTGCCAGCAGCCGCCTCACCGGGACTGGATCTAGCACAGATACGCAGTATTTT
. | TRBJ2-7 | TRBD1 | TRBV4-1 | CASSQGTGTYEQYF | TGCGCCAGCAGCCAAGGGACAGGTACCTACGAGCAGTACTTC
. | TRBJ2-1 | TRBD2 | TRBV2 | CATHHSGTFNYNEQFF | TGTGCCACTCACCATAGCGGGACATTTAACTACAATGAGCAGTTCTTC
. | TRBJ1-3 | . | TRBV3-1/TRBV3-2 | CASSQEGGDTIYF | TGTGCCAGCAGCCAAGAGGGAGGAGACACCATATATTTT
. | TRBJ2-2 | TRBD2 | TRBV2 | CASRRLAANTGELFF | TGTGCCAGCAGACGACTAGCGGCGAACACCGGGGAGCTGTTTTTT
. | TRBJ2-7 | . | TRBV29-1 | CSVQPGHLYEQYF | TGCAGCGTCCAACCGGGACACCTTTACGAGCAGTACTTC
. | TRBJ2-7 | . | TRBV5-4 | CASSLDSHEQYF | TGTGCCAGCAGCTTGGATAGCCACGAGCAGTACTTC
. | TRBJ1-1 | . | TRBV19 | CASSRKKGEGEAFF | TGTGCCAGTAGTAGAAAGAAGGGGGAGGGTGAAGCTTTCTTT
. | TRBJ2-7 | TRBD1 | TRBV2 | CASSDYEGADEQYF | TGTGCCAGCAGTGATTATGAGGGGGCCGACGAGCAGTACTTC
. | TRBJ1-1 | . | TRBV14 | CASSIARRGEGWRNTEAFF | TGTGCCAGCAGCATAGCGCGTCGAGGGGAGGGGTGGAGGAACACTGAAGCTTTCTTT
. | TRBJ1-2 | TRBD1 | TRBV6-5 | CASKDRWGVNYGYTF | TGTGCCAGCAAGGACAGGTGGGGGGTGAACTATGGCTACACCTTC
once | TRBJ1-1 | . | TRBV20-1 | CSASATEQAFF | TGCAGTGCTAGCGCGACAGAGCAAGCTTTCTTT
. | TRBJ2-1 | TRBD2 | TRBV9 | CASSILPGLAGNNEQFF | TGTGCCAGCAGCATTTTGCCGGGACTAGCGGGGAACAATGAGCAGTTCTTC
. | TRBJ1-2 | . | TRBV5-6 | CASSLPGTSYGYTF | TGTGCCAGCAGCTTGCCCGGGACTAGCTATGGCTACACCTTC
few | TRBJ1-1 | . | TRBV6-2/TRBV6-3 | CASSYTGMFTEAFF | TGTGCCAGCAGTTACACGGGGATGTTTACTGAAGCTTTCTTT
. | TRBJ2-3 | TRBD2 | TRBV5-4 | CASSILAGVTDTQYF | TGTGCCAGCAGCATTCTAGCGGGGGTCACAGATACGCAGTATTTT
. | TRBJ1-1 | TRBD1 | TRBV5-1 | CASSPDRANTEAFF | TGCGCCAGCAGCCCTGACAGGGCCAACACTGAAGCTTTCTTT